This record covers a single T cell receptor beta chain. The repertoire was sequenced with immunoSEQ multiplex PCR; TCRdb's copy has only in-frame clones and lacks some. The sample yields about 240,000 clones, 75% to 90% seen once. The data were obtained in a study of blood T cell repertoires in COVID-19. Study information: From T cells, B-cell-depleted T cells, or PBMCs came the material, which was cDNA or gDNA.

Germline-derived CDR1 and CDR2 are SGHDT and YYEEEE. The CDR3 extends over 15 amino acids. V dropped 4 bases and J dropped 10; count of bases not matched to a gene: 11. The clonotype originates from a woman aged 55 to 70 with active or convalescent COVID-19. The specimen was peripheral blood. This chain joins TRBV5-6 and TRBJ1-6; 7 bases are a match to TRBD1. The CDR3 bases are TGTGCCAGCAGCGGAGGGGGCACCGGTGCCTCACCCCTCCACTTT. Translating it yields CASSGGGTGASPLHF.